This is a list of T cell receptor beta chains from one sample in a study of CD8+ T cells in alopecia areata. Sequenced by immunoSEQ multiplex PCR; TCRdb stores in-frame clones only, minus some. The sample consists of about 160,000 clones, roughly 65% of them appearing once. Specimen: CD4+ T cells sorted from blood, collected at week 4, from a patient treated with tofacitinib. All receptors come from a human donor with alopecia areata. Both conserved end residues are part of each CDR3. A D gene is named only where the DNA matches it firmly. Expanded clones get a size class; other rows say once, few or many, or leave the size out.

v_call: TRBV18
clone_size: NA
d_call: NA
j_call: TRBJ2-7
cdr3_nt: TGTGCCAGCTCACCACCTAGTTCAGGATTTGCCTACGAGCAGTACTTC
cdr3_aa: CASSPPSSGFAYEQYF

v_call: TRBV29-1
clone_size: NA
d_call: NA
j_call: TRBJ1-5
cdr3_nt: TGCAGCGCAGGGACACCTAATCAGCCCCAGCATTTT
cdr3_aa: CSAGTPNQPQHF

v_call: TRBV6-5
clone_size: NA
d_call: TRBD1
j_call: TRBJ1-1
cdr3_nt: TGTGCCAGGACAGGGGGCTACGACACTGAAGCTTTCTTT
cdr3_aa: CARTGGYDTEAFF

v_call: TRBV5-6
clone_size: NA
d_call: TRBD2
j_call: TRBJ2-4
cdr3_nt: TGTGCCAGCAGCTGGGAGGCGGGGGGTGCCCTAGCCAAAAACATTCAGTACTTC
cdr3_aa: CASSWEAGGALAKNIQYF

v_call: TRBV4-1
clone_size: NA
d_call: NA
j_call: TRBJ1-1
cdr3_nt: TGCGCCAGCAGCCCCCTGAGATGGACTGAAGCTTTCTTT
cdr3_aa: CASSPLRWTEAFF

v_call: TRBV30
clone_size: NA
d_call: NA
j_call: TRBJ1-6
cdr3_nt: TGTGCCTCCACGACAGATATTAATTCACCCCTCCACTTT
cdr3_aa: CASTTDINSPLHF

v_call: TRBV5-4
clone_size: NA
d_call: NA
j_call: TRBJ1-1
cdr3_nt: TGTGCCAGCAGCTTGATCGGGCCGATGAACACTGAAGCTTTCTTT
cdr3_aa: CASSLIGPMNTEAFF

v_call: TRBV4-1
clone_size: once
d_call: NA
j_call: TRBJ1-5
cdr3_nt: TGCGCCAGCAGCCAGGTTTTGTCTCAGCCCCAGCATTTT
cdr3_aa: CASSQVLSQPQHF

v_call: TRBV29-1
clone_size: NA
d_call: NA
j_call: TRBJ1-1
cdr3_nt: TGCAGCGTTGGTCTGATGAACACTGAAGCTTTCTTT
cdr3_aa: CSVGLMNTEAFF

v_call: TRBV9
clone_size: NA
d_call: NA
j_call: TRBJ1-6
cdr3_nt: TGTGCCAGCAGCACATCACGGGGAATTAATTCACCCCTCCACTTT
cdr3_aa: CASSTSRGINSPLHF

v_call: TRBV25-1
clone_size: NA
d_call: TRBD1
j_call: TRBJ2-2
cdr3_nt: TGTGCCAGCAGTGACGCCAGGGGGCTACCGAACACCGGGGAGCTGTTTTTT
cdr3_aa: CASSDARGLPNTGELFF

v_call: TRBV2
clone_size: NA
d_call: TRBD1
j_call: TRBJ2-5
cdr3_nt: TGTGCCAGCAGTGAACTCTGGACAGGGGGAGAGACCCAGTACTTC
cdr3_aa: CASSELWTGGETQYF

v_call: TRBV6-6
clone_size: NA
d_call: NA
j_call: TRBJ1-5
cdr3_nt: TGTGCCACTAACCAGGGCAATCAGCCCCAGCATTTT
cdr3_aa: CATNQGNQPQHF

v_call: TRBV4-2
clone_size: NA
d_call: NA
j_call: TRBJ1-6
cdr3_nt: TGTGCCAGCAGCCAAGAATGGGGGCAGGGTTCACCCCTCCACTTT
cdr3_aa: CASSQEWGQGSPLHF

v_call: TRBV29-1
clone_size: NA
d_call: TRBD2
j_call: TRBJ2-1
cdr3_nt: TGCAGCGTGACTGCGGGGGGCTTATTCAATGAGCAGTTCTTC
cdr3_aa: CSVTAGGLFNEQFF

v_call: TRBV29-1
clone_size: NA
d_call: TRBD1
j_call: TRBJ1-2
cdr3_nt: TGCAGCGTACCACAGGGGGCCGCTAACTATGGCTACACCTTC
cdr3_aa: CSVPQGAANYGYTF

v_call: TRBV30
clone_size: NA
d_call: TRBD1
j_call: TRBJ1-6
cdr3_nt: TGTGCCTGCTACCCAGGGGGCAATTCACCCCTCCACTTT
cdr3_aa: CACYPGGNSPLHF

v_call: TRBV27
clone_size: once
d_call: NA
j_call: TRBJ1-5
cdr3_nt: TGTGCCAGCAGTTTAGCCCCAGGGTCGCCCCAGCATTTT
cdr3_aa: CASSLAPGSPQHF

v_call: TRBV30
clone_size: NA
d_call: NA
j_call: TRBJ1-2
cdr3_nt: TGTGCCTGGCGCCTCCCCGTCACTAACTATGGCTACACCTTC
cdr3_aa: CAWRLPVTNYGYTF

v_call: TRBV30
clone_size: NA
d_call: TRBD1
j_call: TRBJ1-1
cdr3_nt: TGTGCCTGGAGTGTAGGGGGGACAGGGTTTTACAACACTGAAGCTTTCTTT
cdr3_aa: CAWSVGGTGFYNTEAFF

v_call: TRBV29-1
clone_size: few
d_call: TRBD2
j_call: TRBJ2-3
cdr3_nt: TGCAGCGTTGGGACTAGCGGACAAGGAGATACGCAGTATTTT
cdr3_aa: CSVGTSGQGDTQYF

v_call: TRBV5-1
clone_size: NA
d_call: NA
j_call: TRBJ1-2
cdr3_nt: TGCGCCAGCAGCCCGACAGAGAACTATGGCTACACCTTC
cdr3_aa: CASSPTENYGYTF

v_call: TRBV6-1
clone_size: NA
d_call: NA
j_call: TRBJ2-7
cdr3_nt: TGTGCCAGCAGACTCGACAACGCATACGCCTACGAGCAGTACTTC
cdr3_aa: CASRLDNAYAYEQYF

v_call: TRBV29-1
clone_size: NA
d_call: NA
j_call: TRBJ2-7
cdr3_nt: TGCAGCGTTGGGGGCAAGAACCTCTACGAGCAGTACTTC
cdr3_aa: CSVGGKNLYEQYF

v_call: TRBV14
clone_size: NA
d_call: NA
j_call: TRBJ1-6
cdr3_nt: TGTGCCAGCAGCCACCCGGGGGACCGTTCACCCCTCCACTTT
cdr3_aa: CASSHPGDRSPLHF

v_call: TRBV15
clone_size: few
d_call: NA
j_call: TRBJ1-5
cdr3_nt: TGTGCCACCAGCAGCCTCCGGGGGCTGAGCAATCAGCCCCAGCATTTT
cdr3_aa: CATSSLRGLSNQPQHF

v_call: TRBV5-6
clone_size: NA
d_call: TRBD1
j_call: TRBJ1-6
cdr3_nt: TGTGCCAGCAGCTTGGGTGGGACAGAATATAATTCACCCCTCCACTTT
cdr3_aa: CASSLGGTEYNSPLHF

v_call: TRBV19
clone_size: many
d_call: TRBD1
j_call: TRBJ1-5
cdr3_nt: TGTGCCAGTAGTATGGGACAGGGATTTAACAATCAGCCCCAGCATTTT
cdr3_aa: CASSMGQGFNNQPQHF

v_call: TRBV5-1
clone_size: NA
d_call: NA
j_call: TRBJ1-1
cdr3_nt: TGCGCCAGCAGCTTGGATGGCGGGGCTGGGAACACTGAAGCTTTCTTT
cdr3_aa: CASSLDGGAGNTEAFF

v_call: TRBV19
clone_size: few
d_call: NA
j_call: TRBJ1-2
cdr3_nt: TGTGCCACCAGGCGGAACTATGGCTACACCTTC
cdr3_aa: CATRRNYGYTF

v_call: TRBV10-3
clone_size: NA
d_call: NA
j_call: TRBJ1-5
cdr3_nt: TGTGCCATCAGAAGCGGTATCAGCAATCAGCCCCAGCATTTT
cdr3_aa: CAIRSGISNQPQHF

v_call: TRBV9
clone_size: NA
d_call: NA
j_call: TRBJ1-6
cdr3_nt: TGTGCCAGCAGCGTAGCGGCAGTAGATAATTCACCCCTCCACTTT
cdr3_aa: CASSVAAVDNSPLHF

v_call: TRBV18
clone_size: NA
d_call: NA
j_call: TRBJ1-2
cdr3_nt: TGTGCCAGCTCACCATCGGCAAAGGGCTATGGCTACACCTTC
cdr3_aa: CASSPSAKGYGYTF

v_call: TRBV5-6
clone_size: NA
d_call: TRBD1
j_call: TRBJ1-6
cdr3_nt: TGTGCCAGCAGCTTGTGGCAGGGGGATTCACCCCTCCACTTT
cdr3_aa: CASSLWQGDSPLHF

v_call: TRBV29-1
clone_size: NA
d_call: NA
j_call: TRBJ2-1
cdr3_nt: TGCAGCGTTTTGAACTTCAGGGACAATGAGCAGTTCTTC
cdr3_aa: CSVLNFRDNEQFF

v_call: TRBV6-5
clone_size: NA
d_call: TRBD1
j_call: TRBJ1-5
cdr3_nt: TGTGCCAGCAGTTACTCACCACAGGGGGGGCCCCAGCATTTT
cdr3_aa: CASSYSPQGGPQHF

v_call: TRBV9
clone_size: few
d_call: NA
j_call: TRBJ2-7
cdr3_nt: TGTGCCAGCAGCGCCTCCGGGACAGGTACTAGCGGCCGTGGCTACGAGCAGTACTTC
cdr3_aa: CASSASGTGTSGRGYEQYF

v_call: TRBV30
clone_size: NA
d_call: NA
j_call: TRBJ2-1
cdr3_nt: TGTGCCTGGCTACAGGGAGTGGCGAGCAATGAGCAGTTCTTC
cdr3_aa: CAWLQGVASNEQFF

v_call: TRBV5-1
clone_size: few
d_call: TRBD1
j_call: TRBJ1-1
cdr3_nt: TGCGCCAGCAGCAGGGGACAGGCCAGCCCTGAAGCTTTCTTT
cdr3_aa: CASSRGQASPEAFF

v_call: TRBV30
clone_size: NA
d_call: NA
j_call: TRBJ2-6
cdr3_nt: TGTGCCTGGAGTATTGACTCTGGGGCCAACGTCCTGACTTTC
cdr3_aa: CAWSIDSGANVLTF

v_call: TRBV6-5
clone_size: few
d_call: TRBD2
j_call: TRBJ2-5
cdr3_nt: TGTGCCAGCAGTTACGAGGGACTAGCGATGGAGACCCAGTACTTC
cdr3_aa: CASSYEGLAMETQYF

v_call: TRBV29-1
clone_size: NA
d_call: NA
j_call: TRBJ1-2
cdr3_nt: TGCAGCGTTGGTATGGGCAGCTATGGCTACACCTTC
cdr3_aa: CSVGMGSYGYTF

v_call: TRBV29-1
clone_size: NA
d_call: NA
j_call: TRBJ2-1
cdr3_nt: TGCAGCGTTGAATTGGGACGGTCCTACAATGAGCAGTTCTTC
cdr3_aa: CSVELGRSYNEQFF

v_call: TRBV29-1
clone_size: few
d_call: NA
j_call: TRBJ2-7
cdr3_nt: TGCAGCGCCCGTGGGGGCTACGAGCAGTACTTC
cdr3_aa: CSARGGYEQYF

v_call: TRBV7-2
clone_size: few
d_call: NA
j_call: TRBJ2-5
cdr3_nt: TGTGCCAGCAGCGCCCGGATGGAGACCCAGTACTTC
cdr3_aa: CASSARMETQYF

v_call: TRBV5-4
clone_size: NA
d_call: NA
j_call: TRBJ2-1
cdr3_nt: TGTGCCAGCAGCTTGCCGGGGGGCGTCCTAGAGGGGCAGTTCTTC
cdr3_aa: CASSLPGGVLEGQFF

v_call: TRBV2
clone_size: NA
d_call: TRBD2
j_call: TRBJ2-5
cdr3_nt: TGTGCCAGCAGTGCGTCTAGCGGGGGGGCCATGCGGACCCAGTACTTC
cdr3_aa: CASSASSGGAMRTQYF

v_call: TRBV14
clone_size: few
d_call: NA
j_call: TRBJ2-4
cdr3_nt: TGTGCCAGCAGCCTCGGCGGGTTAGCCAAAAACATTCAGTACTTC
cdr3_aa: CASSLGGLAKNIQYF

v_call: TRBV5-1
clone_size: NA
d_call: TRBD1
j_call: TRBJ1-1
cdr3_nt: TGCGCCAGCAGCTTGGGGGACAGGAGGGACACTGAAGCTTTCTTT
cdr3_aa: CASSLGDRRDTEAFF

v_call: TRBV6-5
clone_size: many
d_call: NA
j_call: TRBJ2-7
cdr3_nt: TGTGCCAGCAGTTACAGTAGTCAGGAACCCTACGAGCAGTACTTC
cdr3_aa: CASSYSSQEPYEQYF

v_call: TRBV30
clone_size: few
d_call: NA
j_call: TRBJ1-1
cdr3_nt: TGTGCCTGGAGTGTATCTGGGGTGAACACTGAAGCTTTCTTT
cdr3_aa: CAWSVSGVNTEAFF

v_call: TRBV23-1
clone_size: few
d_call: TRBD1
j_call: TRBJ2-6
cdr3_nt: TGCGCCAGCAACCGGGACAGGGCCTACATAGCGGGGGCCAACGTCCTGACTTTC
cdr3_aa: CASNRDRAYIAGANVLTF